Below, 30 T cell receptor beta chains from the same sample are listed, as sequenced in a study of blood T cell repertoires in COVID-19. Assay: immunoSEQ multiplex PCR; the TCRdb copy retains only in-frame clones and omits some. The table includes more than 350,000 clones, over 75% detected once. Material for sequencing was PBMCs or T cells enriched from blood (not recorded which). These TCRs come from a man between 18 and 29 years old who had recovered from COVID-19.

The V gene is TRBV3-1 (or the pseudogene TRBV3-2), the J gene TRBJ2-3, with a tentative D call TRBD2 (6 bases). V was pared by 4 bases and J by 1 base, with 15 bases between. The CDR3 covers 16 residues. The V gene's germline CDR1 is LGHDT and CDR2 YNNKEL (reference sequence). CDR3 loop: CASSPLTWGGTDTQYF. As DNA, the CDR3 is TGTGCCAGCAGCCCCCTCACGTGGGGGGGCACAGATACGCAGTATTTT.

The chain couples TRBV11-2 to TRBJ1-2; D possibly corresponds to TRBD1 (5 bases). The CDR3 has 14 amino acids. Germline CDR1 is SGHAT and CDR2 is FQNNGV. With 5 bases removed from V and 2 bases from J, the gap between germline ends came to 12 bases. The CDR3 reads CASSPLAGNYGYTF. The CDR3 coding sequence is TGTGCCAGCAGCCCGTTGGCAGGGAACTATGGCTACACCTTC.

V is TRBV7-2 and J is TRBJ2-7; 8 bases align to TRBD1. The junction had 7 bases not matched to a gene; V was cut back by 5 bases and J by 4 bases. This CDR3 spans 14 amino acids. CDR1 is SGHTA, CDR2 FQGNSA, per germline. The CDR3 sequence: CASSTGTGPYEQYF. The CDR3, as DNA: TGTGCCAGCAGCACCGGGACAGGCCCTTACGAGCAGTACTTC.

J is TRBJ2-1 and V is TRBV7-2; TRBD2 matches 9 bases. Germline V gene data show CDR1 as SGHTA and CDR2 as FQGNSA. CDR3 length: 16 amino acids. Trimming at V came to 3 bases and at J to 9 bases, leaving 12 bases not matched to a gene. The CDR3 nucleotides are TGTGCCAGCAGCTTTAAGTGGGCGGGAGGGCTTGGTGAGCAGTTCTTC. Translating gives CASSFKWAGGLGEQFF.

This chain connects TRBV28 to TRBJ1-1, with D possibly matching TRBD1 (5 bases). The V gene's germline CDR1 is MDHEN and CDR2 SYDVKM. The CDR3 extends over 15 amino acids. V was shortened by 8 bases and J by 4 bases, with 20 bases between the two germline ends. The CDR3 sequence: CASRTIQGFGTEAFF. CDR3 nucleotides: TGTGCCAGCCGTACCATTCAGGGATTTGGCACTGAAGCTTTCTTT.

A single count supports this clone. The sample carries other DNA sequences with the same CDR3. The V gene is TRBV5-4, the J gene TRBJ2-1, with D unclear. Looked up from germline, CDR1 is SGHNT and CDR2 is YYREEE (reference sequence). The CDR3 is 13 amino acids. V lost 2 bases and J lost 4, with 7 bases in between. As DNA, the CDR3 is TGTGCCAGCAGCTTCACAGATTACAATGAGCAGTTCTTC. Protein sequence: CASSFTDYNEQFF.

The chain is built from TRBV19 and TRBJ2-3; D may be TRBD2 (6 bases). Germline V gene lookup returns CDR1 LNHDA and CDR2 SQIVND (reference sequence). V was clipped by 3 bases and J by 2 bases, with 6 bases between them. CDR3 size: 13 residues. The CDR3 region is CASSMDYTDTQYF. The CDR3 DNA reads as TGTGCCAGTAGTATGGACTACACAGATACGCAGTATTTT.

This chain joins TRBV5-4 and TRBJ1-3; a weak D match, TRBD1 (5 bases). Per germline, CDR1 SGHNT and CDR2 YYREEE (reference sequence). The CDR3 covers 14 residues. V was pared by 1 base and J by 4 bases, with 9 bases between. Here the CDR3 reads CASSLPGGGNTIYF. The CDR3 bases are TGTGCCAGCAGCTTGCCGGGGGGAGGAAACACCATATATTTT.

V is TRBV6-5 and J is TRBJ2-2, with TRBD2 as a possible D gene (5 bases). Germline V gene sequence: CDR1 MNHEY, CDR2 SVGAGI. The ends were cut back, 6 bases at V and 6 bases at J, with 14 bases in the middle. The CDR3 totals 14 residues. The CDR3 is CASSRPLRAGELFF. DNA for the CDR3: TGTGCCAGCAGCCGCCCACTGAGGGCCGGGGAGCTGTTTTTT.

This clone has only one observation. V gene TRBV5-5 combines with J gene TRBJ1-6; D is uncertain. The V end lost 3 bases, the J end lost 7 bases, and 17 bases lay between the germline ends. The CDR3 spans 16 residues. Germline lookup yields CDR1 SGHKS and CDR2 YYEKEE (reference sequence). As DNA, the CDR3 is TGTGCCAGCAGCTCCTTTTCAACTGTCGCCAATTCACCCCTCCACTTT. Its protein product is CASSSFSTVANSPLHF.

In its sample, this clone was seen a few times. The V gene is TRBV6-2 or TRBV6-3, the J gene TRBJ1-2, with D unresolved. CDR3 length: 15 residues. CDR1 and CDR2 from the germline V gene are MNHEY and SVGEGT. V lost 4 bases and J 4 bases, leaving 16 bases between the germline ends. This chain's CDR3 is CASSSTRLHGYGYTF. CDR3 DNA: TGTGCCAGCAGTTCCACTAGGCTCCACGGCTATGGCTACACCTTC.

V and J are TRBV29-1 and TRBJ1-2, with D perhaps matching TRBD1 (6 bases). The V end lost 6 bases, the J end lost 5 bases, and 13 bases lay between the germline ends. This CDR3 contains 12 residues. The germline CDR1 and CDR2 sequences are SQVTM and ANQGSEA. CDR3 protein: CSVGGFPYGYTF. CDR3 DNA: TGCAGCGTAGGGGGTTTTCCGTATGGCTACACCTTC.

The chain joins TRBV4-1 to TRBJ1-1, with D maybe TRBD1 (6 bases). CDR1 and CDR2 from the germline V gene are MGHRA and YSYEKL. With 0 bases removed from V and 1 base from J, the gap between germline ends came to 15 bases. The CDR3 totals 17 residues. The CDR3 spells CASSQEYRDRTNTEAFF. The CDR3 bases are TGCGCCAGCAGCCAAGAATATAGAGACAGGACGAACACTGAAGCTTTCTTT.

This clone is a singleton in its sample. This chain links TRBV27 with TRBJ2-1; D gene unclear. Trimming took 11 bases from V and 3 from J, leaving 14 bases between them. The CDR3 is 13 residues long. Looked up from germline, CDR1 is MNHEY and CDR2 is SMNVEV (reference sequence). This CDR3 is CAASDRYYNEQFF. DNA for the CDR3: TGTGCCGCCAGCGACCGCTACTACAATGAGCAGTTCTTC.

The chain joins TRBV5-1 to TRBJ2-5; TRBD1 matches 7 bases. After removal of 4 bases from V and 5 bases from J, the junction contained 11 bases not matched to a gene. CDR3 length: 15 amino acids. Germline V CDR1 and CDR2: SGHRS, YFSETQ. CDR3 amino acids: CASSVEGQRWETQYF. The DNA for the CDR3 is TGCGCCAGCAGCGTAGAGGGACAGCGTTGGGAGACCCAGTACTTC.

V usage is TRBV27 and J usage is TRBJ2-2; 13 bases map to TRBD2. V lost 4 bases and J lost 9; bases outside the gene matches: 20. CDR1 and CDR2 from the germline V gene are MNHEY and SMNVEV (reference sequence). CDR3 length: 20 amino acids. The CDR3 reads CASSSRLAGGRKSTGRELFF. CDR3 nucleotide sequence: TGTGCCAGCAGTTCCCGACTAGCGGGGGGTCGGAAGTCCACCGGGAGGGAGCTGTTTTTT.

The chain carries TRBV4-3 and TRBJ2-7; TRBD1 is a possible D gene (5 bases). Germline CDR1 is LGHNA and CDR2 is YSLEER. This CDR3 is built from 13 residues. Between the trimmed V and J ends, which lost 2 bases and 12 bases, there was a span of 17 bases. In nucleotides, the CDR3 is TGCGCCAGCAGCCAACAGACCTCAGGGATTCTGTACTTC. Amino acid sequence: CASSQQTSGILYF.

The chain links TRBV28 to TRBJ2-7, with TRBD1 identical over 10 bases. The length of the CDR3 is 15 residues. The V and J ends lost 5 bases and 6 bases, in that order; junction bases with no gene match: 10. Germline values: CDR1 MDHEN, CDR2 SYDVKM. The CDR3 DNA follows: TGTGCCAGCAGTATTCCGGGACAGGGGTATACCGAGCAGTACTTC. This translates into CASSIPGQGYTEQYF.

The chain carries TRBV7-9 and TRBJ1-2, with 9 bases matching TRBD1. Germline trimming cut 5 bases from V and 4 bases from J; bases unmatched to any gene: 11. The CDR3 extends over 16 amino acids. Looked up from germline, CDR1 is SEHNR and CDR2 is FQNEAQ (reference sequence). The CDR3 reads CASSQGQGLFPYGYTF. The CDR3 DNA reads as TGTGCCAGCAGCCAGGGACAGGGTCTTTTCCCCTATGGCTACACCTTC.

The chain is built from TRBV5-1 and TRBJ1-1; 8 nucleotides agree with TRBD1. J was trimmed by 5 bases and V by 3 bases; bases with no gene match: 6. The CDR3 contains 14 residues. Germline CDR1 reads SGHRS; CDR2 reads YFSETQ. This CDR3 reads CASSSRTGRTEAFF. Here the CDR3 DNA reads TGCGCCAGCAGCTCTCGGACAGGGAGGACTGAAGCTTTCTTT.

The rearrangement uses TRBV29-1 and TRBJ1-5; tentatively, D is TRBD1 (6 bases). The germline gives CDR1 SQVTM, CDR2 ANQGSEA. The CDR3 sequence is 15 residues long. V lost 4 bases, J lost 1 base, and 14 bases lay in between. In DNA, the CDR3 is TGCAGCGTTGGTGCGGGGGCGTCCAGCAATCAGCCCCAGCATTTT. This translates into CSVGAGASSNQPQHF.

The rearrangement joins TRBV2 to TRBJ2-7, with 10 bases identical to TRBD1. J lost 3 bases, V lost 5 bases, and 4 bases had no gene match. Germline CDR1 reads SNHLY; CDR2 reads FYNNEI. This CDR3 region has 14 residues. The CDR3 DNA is TGTGCCAGCAGTCCGGGACAGGGGATCTACGAGCAGTACTTC. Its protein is CASSPGQGIYEQYF.

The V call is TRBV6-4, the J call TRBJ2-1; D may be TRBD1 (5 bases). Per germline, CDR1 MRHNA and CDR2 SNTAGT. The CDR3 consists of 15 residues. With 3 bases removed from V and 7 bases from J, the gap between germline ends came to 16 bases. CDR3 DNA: TGTGCCAGCAGTGAAGGTAAGGGGATAACGAATGAGCAGTTCTTC. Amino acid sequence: CASSEGKGITNEQFF.

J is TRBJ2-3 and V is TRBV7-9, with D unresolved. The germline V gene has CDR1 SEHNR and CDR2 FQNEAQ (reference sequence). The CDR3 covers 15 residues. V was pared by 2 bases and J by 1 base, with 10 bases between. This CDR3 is CASSLLDQGTDTQYF. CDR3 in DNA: TGTGCCAGCAGCTTACTAGACCAAGGCACAGATACGCAGTATTTT.

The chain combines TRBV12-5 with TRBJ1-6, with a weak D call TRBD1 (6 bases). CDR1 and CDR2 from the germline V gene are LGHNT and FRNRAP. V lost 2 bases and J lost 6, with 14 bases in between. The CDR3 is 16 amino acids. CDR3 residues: CASGLFRGQGNSPLHF. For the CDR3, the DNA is TGTGCTAGTGGTTTGTTCAGGGGCCAGGGTAATTCACCCCTCCACTTT.

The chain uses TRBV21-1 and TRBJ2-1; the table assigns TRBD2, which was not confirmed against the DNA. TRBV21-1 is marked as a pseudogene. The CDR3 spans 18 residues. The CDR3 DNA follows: TGTGCCAGCAGCAAAGCAGGGATAGCGGGAGGGCCTGTGAATGAGCAGTTCTTC. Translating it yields CASSKAGIAGGPVNEQFF.

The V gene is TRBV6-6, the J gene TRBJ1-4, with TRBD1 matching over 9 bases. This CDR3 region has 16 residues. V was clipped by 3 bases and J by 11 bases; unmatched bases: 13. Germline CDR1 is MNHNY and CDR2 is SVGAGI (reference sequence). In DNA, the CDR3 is TGTGCCAGCAGTTATCTTCAGACAGGGGGATTGAAGAAACTGTTTTTT. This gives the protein CASSYLQTGGLKKLFF.

For the CDR3, the DNA is TGTGCCAGCAGCCTGGGAGGAGGGGGCAATCAGCCCCAGCATTTT. Translating gives CASSLGGGGNQPQHF. The chain combines TRBV7-3 with TRBJ1-5; maybe TRBD1 (5 bases). Deletions cut 5 bases from V and 2 bases from J, with 13 bases between. Germline V gives CDR1 SGHTA, CDR2 FQGTGA. The CDR3 runs to 15 residues.

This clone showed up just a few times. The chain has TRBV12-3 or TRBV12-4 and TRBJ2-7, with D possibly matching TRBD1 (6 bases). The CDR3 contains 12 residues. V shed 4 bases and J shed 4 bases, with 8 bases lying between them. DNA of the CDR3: TGTGCCAGCAGTTGGGACATGTACGAGCAGTACTTC. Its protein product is CASSWDMYEQYF.

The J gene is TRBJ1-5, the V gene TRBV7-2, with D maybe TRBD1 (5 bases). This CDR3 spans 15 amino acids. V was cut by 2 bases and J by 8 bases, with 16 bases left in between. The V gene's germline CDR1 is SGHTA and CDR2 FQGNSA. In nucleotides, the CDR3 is TGTGCCAGCAGCTTATCCACAGGCACCTCCAAGCCCCAGCATTTT. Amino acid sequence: CASSLSTGTSKPQHF.